A single sample gave rise to the 26 T cell receptor beta chains below, sequenced in a study of cytomegalovirus exposure and HLA in healthy donors. 13 Jbeta primers and 60 Vbeta primers were used for the PCR. The data were produced by immunoSEQ multiplex PCR, yet TCRdb's version contains in-frame clones alone and is incomplete. In the table there are 60,000 or so clones, approximately 71% of which are singletons. Input material: PBMCs. These receptors were obtained from a man between 50 and 59 years old in good health and CMV-seropositive.

This clone was recorded a few times. The V call is TRBV7-9, the J call TRBJ2-5, with D tentatively TRBD2 (7 bases). In germline, CDR1 is SEHNR, CDR2 FQNEAQ (reference sequence). V was trimmed by 5 bases and J by 7 bases, leaving 11 bases between them. CDR3 length equals 12 residues. In DNA form, the CDR3 reads TGTGCCAGCAGCCGAGGGGGGGGGACCCAGTACTTC. This gives the protein CASSRGGGTQYF.

This chain links TRBV5-1 with TRBJ1-1; perhaps TRBD1 as D (5 bases). CDR1 SGHRS and CDR2 YFSETQ come from the germline V gene. The CDR3 spans 14 residues. V lost 6 bases and J lost 1, with 13 bases in between. The CDR3 reads CASNIRGGNTEAFF. CDR3 nucleotide sequence: TGCGCCAGCAACATCCGCGGGGGGAACACTGAAGCTTTCTTT.

The CDR3 region is CASRRTGFSDTQYF. CDR3 in DNA: TGTGCCAGCAGAAGGACAGGGTTTTCAGATACGCAGTATTTT. The chain joins TRBV21-1 to TRBJ2-3; TRBD1 is taken as the D call from the table, unchecked against the DNA. TRBV21-1 is classified as a pseudogene. CDR3 size: 14 residues.

This clone was picked up a small number of times. This chain links TRBV5-6 with TRBJ1-1, with 7 bases that match TRBD1. The CDR3 runs 16 residues. J gave up 1 base and V 2 bases, and 8 bases lay outside the gene matches. The germline gives CDR1 SGHDT, CDR2 YYEEEE. The CDR3 region has the DNA TGTGCCAGCAGCTTTTTCTCCGGGACAGCGAACACTGAAGCTTTCTTT. Protein sequence: CASSFFSGTANTEAFF.

This clone was detected once. This sequence joins TRBV7-6 and TRBJ1-5, with TRBD1 matching 11 bases. V was clipped by 1 base and J by 7 bases; unmatched bases: 3. This CDR3 region has 15 residues. The germline V gene has CDR1 SGHVS and CDR2 FNYEAQ. The CDR3 here is CASSLGDRGGQPQHF. CDR3 bases: TGTGCCAGCAGCTTAGGGGACAGGGGGGGACAGCCCCAGCATTTT.

The rearrangement links TRBV25-1 to TRBJ1-5; the D gene is possibly TRBD1 (6 bases). Trimming took off 5 bases at V and 5 bases at J, with 7 bases between the two ends. The CDR3 contains 12 residues. CDR1 and CDR2 (germline): MGHDK, SYGVNS. The CDR3: CASSHRDQPQHF. The CDR3 bases are TGTGCCAGCAGTCACAGGGATCAGCCCCAGCATTTT.

The chain uses TRBV5-6 and TRBJ2-7; 10 bases agree with TRBD1. The CDR3 is 15 amino acids. Germline V gene sequence: CDR1 SGHDT, CDR2 YYEEEE. V lost 4 bases, J lost 9 bases, and 13 bases stayed unmatched. This CDR3 reads CASSGAGQGLVSQYF. The CDR3 DNA reads as TGTGCCAGCAGCGGAGCGGGACAGGGGTTAGTGTCGCAGTACTTC. The full variable domain, rest sourced from reference TRBV5-6 and TRBJ2-7, is DAGVTQSPTHLIKTRGQQVTLRCSPKSGHDTVSWYQQALGQGPQFIFQYYEEEERQRGNFPDRFSGHQFPNYSSELNVNALLLGDSALYLCASSGAGQGLVSQYFGPGTRLTVT.

The chain is built from TRBV6-5 and TRBJ1-3, with D hard to call. In germline, CDR1 is MNHEY, CDR2 SVGAGI. CDR3 length: 15 amino acids. Trimming pared 5 bases from V and 2 bases from J, leaving 13 bases between. DNA of the CDR3: TGTGCCAGCAGTCGCCTCCCAGAGGCTGGAAACACCATATATTTT. This encodes CASSRLPEAGNTIYF.

The genes are TRBV5-1 and TRBJ1-2; perhaps TRBD1 as D (6 bases). The germline V gene has CDR1 SGHRS and CDR2 YFSETQ. This CDR3 comprises 15 residues. Between the trimmed V and J ends, which lost 5 bases and 4 bases, there was a span of 18 bases. CDR3 coding DNA: TGCGCCAGCAGAGCAGAGGTTCAGGGGCCCTATGGCTACACCTTC. It translates to CASRAEVQGPYGYTF.

A single count supports this clone. The rearrangement uses TRBV4-2 and TRBJ1-2; D unresolved. The CDR3 sequence is 16 residues long. CDR1 is LGHNA, CDR2 YNFKEQ, per germline. V was clipped by 0 bases and J by 5 bases, with 16 bases between them. The CDR3 is CASSQDRYGDTYGYTF. The CDR3 region has the DNA TGTGCCAGCAGCCAAGATCGGTACGGAGATACTTATGGCTACACCTTC.

The chain recombines TRBV5-6 with TRBJ2-7, with 7 bases aligning to TRBD1. Germline V CDR1 and CDR2: SGHDT, YYEEEE. The CDR3 has 13 residues. V shed 0 bases and J 5 bases; nucleotides not matched to a gene: 2. The CDR3 sequence is CASSLGTGDEQYF. DNA of the CDR3: TGTGCCAGCAGCTTGGGTACAGGGGACGAGCAGTACTTC.

This chain connects TRBV7-2 to TRBJ2-7; TRBD1 might be the D (5 bases). Per the germline V gene, CDR1 is SGHTA and CDR2 is FQGNSA. This CDR3 comprises 14 residues. V lost 1 base to trimming and J lost 2 bases, with 9 bases between them. The CDR3: CASSLEQATYEQYF. The CDR3, as DNA: TGTGCCAGCAGCTTAGAACAGGCAACCTACGAGCAGTACTTC.

This clone was picked up one time. The V call is TRBV11-2, the J call TRBJ2-3; D is unclear. Per germline, CDR1 SGHAT and CDR2 FQNNGV. The CDR3 runs 13 residues. V was clipped by 0 bases and J by 11 bases, with 12 bases between them. The CDR3 loop is CASSLDSRVGQYF. Written as DNA, the CDR3 is TGTGCCAGCAGCTTAGATTCCCGGGTAGGGCAGTATTTT. The entire variable domain, with the rest obtained from reference TRBV11-2 and TRBJ2-3, is as follows: EAGVAQSPRYKIIEKRQSVAFWCNPISGHATLYWYQQILGQGPKLLIQFQNNGVVDDSQLPKDRFSAERLKGVDSTLKIQPAKLEDSAVYLCASSLDSRVGQYFGPGTRLTVL.

This clone was seen just once. The chain combines TRBV30 with TRBJ1-1, with D maybe TRBD1 (6 bases). This CDR3 comprises 13 residues. The germline gives CDR1 GTSNPN, CDR2 SVGIG (reference sequence). Deletions cut 4 bases from V and 7 bases from J, with 16 bases between. The CDR3 nucleotides read TGTGCCTGGACCCCCAAGGGGGGGATTGAAGCTTTCTTT. Amino acid sequence: CAWTPKGGIEAFF. The full variable domain, with the rest looked up from reference TRBV30 and TRBJ1-1, is SQTIHQWPATLVQPVGSPLSLECTVEGTSNPNLYWYRQAAGRGLQLLFYSVGIGQISSEVPQNLSASRPQDRQFILSSKKLLLSDSGFYLCAWTPKGGIEAFFGQGTRLTVV.

The chain joins TRBV7-9 to TRBJ1-4; 7 nucleotides align to TRBD1. Trimming took 0 bases from V and 5 from J; bases not matched to a gene: 3. The germline V gene has CDR1 SEHNR and CDR2 FQNEAQ (reference sequence). CDR3 length: 15 residues. CDR3 protein: CASSLAPTGNEKLFF. CDR3 DNA: TGTGCCAGCAGCTTAGCGCCGACAGGGAATGAAAAACTGTTTTTT. Filled out from reference TRBV7-9 and TRBJ1-4, the complete variable domain reads DTGVSQNPRHKITKRGQNVTFRCDPISEHNRLYWYRQTLGQGPEFLTYFQNEAQLEKSRLLSDRFSAERPKGSFSTLEIQRTEQGDSAMYLCASSLAPTGNEKLFFGSGTQLSVL.

This clone was observed once. The gene calls are TRBV29-1 and TRBJ2-7; the D gene is possibly TRBD1 (6 bases). CDR3 length: 14 residues. Germline CDR1 reads SQVTM; CDR2 reads ANQGSEA. V shed 4 bases and J shed 2 bases, with 15 bases lying between them. CDR3 sequence: CSVVDLTGAYEQYF. The CDR3 DNA follows: TGCAGCGTTGTAGACTTGACAGGCGCCTACGAGCAGTACTTC.

This clone has just a few counts. The chain employs TRBV7-9 and TRBJ1-2, with D hard to call. This CDR3 has 15 residues. The germline CDR1 and CDR2 sequences are SEHNR and FQNEAQ (reference sequence). The V gene lost 4 bases and the J gene lost 4 bases, with 16 bases spanning the gap. The CDR3 DNA reads TGTGCCAGCAGCTCCTCCGGGGTGGGCGCCTATGGCTACACCTTC. Translation: CASSSSGVGAYGYTF.

V usage is TRBV7-9 and J usage is TRBJ1-3; D is undetermined. V was shortened by 3 bases and J by 0 bases, with 9 bases between the two germline ends. The CDR3 is made up of 15 amino acids. Germline values: CDR1 SEHNR, CDR2 FQNEAQ (reference sequence). The CDR3 bases are TGTGCCAGCAGCTTGGATGGCGGCTCTGGAAACACCATATATTTT. Translated, it gives CASSLDGGSGNTIYF.

This clone was counted between two and nine times. J is TRBJ2-7 and V is TRBV11-2; TRBD2 might be the D (6 bases). V lost 1 base to trimming and J lost 3 bases, with 13 bases between them. Germline V gene data show CDR1 as SGHAT and CDR2 as FQNNGV. This CDR3 is built from 15 residues. The CDR3 protein is CASSLGGGILYEQYF. CDR3 nucleotides: TGTGCCAGCAGCTTAGGTGGAGGGATTCTCTACGAGCAGTACTTC.

This clone was observed a single time. The genes are TRBV28 and TRBJ2-7; 7 bases are shared with TRBD2. Germline values: CDR1 MDHEN, CDR2 SYDVKM. The CDR3 totals 14 residues. With 2 bases clipped from V and 2 bases from J, the junction kept 3 bases outside the gene matches. The CDR3 sequence is CASSLSGITYEQYF. DNA for the CDR3: TGTGCCAGCAGTTTAAGCGGGATCACCTACGAGCAGTACTTC.

The V gene is TRBV4-1, the J gene TRBJ2-1; 10 bases align to TRBD1. The germline gives CDR1 MGHRA, CDR2 YSYEKL. The CDR3 runs 15 residues. The trim removed 6 bases at V and 5 bases at J, leaving 7 bases unmatched. The CDR3 spells CASRHDRGRNNEQFF. The CDR3 DNA reads as TGCGCCAGCAGACATGACAGGGGGCGGAACAATGAGCAGTTCTTC.

This chain uses TRBV27 with TRBJ2-7; 7 bases align to TRBD1. With 5 bases clipped from V and 8 bases from J, the junction kept 9 bases outside the gene matches. Germline V gives CDR1 MNHEY, CDR2 SMNVEV (reference sequence). The CDR3 has 13 residues. CDR3 protein: CASSLTGTAKQYF. For the CDR3, the DNA is TGTGCCAGCAGTCTGACAGGGACAGCCAAGCAGTACTTC.

V is TRBV29-1 and J is TRBJ2-3; D is possibly TRBD1 (5 bases). V gave up 4 bases and J gave up 11 bases, with 10 bases separating them. Looked up from germline, CDR1 is SQVTM and CDR2 is ANQGSEA. The CDR3 runs to 10 residues. The CDR3 DNA is TGCAGCGTTGGGACATTGGAGCAGTATTTT. Translating it yields CSVGTLEQYF.

This chain connects TRBV11-3 to TRBJ2-3, with TRBD2 as a possible D gene (5 bases). The germline V gene encodes CDR1 SGHNT and CDR2 YENEEA. V was shortened by 4 bases and J by 3 bases, with 8 bases between the two germline ends. The length of the CDR3 is 13 residues. This chain's CDR3 is CASSSRGTDTQYF. In nucleotides, the CDR3 is TGTGCCAGCAGCTCCCGGGGAACAGATACGCAGTATTTT. Supplemented by reference TRBV11-3 and TRBJ2-3, the full variable domain reads EAGVVQSPRYKIIEKKQPVAFWCNPISGHNTLYWYLQNLGQGPELLIRYENEEAVDDSQLPKDRFSAERLKGVDSTLKIQPAELGDSAVYLCASSSRGTDTQYFGPGTRLTVL.

The J gene is TRBJ1-6, the V gene TRBV5-4, with 7 bases lining up with TRBD1. CDR1 is SGHNT, CDR2 YYREEE, per germline (reference sequence). Trimming cost V 4 bases and J 6 bases; bases outside gene matches: 4. The CDR3 extends over 14 amino acids. The CDR3 is CASSRGTANSPLHF. The CDR3 DNA sequence: TGTGCCAGCAGCCGCGGGACAGCTAATTCACCCCTCCACTTT.

The rearrangement uses TRBV27 and TRBJ1-5; 10 bases match TRBD1. With V trimmed by 2 bases and J by 7 bases, 8 bases remained unmatched. The germline CDR1 and CDR2 sequences are MNHEY and SMNVEV (reference sequence). The length of the CDR3 is 16 residues. The CDR3 is CASSLTGQGSWQPQHF. The CDR3 DNA follows: TGTGCCAGCAGTTTAACGGGACAGGGGAGCTGGCAGCCCCAGCATTTT.